The rows below give T cell receptor beta chains drawn from one sample of a study of OX40 agonist ivuxolimab in advanced cancers. Only in-frame clones appear in the TCRdb table, and some are missing; sequencing was by immunoSEQ multiplex PCR. The table records 70,000 to 95,000 clones, around nine tenths of them present only once. Sequencing was performed on CD4+ or CD8+ T cells sorted from blood, taken in a trial of the OX40 agonist ivuxolimab. The receptors here all came from an adult with an advanced solid tumor such as melanoma, head and neck, liver or kidney cancer. The CDR3 runs from the conserved cysteine through the conserved F or W. A D gene is named only where the DNA matches it firmly. Rows may omit the clone size; those that give it use once, few, many or a size class.

CDR3 DNA: TGTGCCAGCAGTGGGTCGGGAGGGCCCTACAATGAGCAGTTCTTC; CDR3 protein: CASSGSGGPYNEQFF; clone size: .; J gene: TRBJ2-1; D gene: TRBD2; V gene: TRBV28
CDR3 DNA: TGTGCCAGCAGTCCCGGGACTTCAAGTTGGAGCTCCTACAATGAGCAGTTCTTC; CDR3 protein: CASSPGTSSWSSYNEQFF; clone size: .; J gene: TRBJ2-1; D gene: .; V gene: TRBV11-3
CDR3 DNA: TGTGCCAGTAGTATAGGCCACTTGGTAGCGGGAGTAACCGAGCAGTACTTC; CDR3 protein: CASSIGHLVAGVTEQYF; clone size: .; J gene: TRBJ2-7; D gene: TRBD2; V gene: TRBV19
CDR3 DNA: TGTGCCTGGACTGCGGGGGCGGAAAGTACTGAAGCTTTCTTT; CDR3 protein: CAWTAGAESTEAFF; clone size: .; J gene: TRBJ1-1; D gene: .; V gene: TRBV30
CDR3 DNA: TGTGCCAGCAGCCCACAGGGCACCTACGAGCAGTACTTC; CDR3 protein: CASSPQGTYEQYF; clone size: .; J gene: TRBJ2-7; D gene: .; V gene: TRBV7-9
CDR3 DNA: TGTGCCAGCAGCTTGGCGGGACAGGGGGCGCGAGCGGGGGAGCTGTTTTTT; CDR3 protein: CASSLAGQGARAGELFF; clone size: .; J gene: TRBJ2-2; D gene: TRBD1; V gene: TRBV5-4
CDR3 DNA: TGTGCCAGCAGCTTCGGAGGCGGGAGCGCAACCTACGAGCAGTACTTC; CDR3 protein: CASSFGGGSATYEQYF; clone size: .; J gene: TRBJ2-7; D gene: TRBD2; V gene: TRBV5-5
CDR3 DNA: TGTGCCAACCCCAAAGGCGGAACCTTAAGAGGCAATCAGCCCCAGCATTTT; CDR3 protein: CANPKGGTLRGNQPQHF; clone size: .; J gene: TRBJ1-5; D gene: .; V gene: TRBV21-1
CDR3 DNA: TGTGCCAGCAGGGCAGGTGGAAGTAATTCACCCCTCCACTTT; CDR3 protein: CASRAGGSNSPLHF; clone size: .; J gene: TRBJ1-6; D gene: .; V gene: TRBV27
CDR3 DNA: TGCGCCAGCATCTCCGGAAAGCGGGATGCCTACGAGCAGTACTTC; CDR3 protein: CASISGKRDAYEQYF; clone size: .; J gene: TRBJ2-7; D gene: TRBD2; V gene: TRBV10-1
CDR3 DNA: TGTGCCAGCAGCGAGGACCGGGACAATAATCAGCCCCAGCATTTT; CDR3 protein: CASSEDRDNNQPQHF; clone size: .; J gene: TRBJ1-5; D gene: .; V gene: TRBV7-3
CDR3 DNA: TGTGCCAGCAGCTTAGCGTTGAGACTTCCAATGAACACTGAAGCTTTCTTT; CDR3 protein: CASSLALRLPMNTEAFF; clone size: .; J gene: TRBJ1-1; D gene: .; V gene: TRBV7-9
CDR3 DNA: TGTGCCAGCAGCGAACACAGGGGGTTTATCTACAATGAGCAGTTCTTC; CDR3 protein: CASSEHRGFIYNEQFF; clone size: .; J gene: TRBJ2-1; D gene: TRBD1; V gene: TRBV5-8
CDR3 DNA: TGTGCCAGCAAGTGGCTAGCGGGAGTCGGAGATACGCAGTATTTT; CDR3 protein: CASKWLAGVGDTQYF; clone size: .; J gene: TRBJ2-3; D gene: TRBD2; V gene: TRBV27
CDR3 DNA: TGCGCCAGCAGCTTGGGGGTCTCTGGGGCCAACGTCCTGACTTTC; CDR3 protein: CASSLGVSGANVLTF; clone size: few; J gene: TRBJ2-6; D gene: .; V gene: TRBV5-1
CDR3 DNA: TGTGCCAGCCTCCAGGGGCCCAATCAGCCCCAGCATTTT; CDR3 protein: CASLQGPNQPQHF; clone size: .; J gene: TRBJ1-5; D gene: .; V gene: TRBV6-6
CDR3 DNA: TGTGCCAGCAGCTTAGGTCCAGGGTCCACAGATACGCAGTATTTT; CDR3 protein: CASSLGPGSTDTQYF; clone size: .; J gene: TRBJ2-3; D gene: .; V gene: TRBV7-3
CDR3 DNA: TGTGCCAGCAGCTTGGCCGGAAGCTATAGCAATCAGCCCCAGCATTTT; CDR3 protein: CASSLAGSYSNQPQHF; clone size: .; J gene: TRBJ1-5; D gene: .; V gene: TRBV5-5
CDR3 DNA: TGCGCCAGCAGCCAAGATAACGGAGGCCCCACAGATACGCAGTATTTT; CDR3 protein: CASSQDNGGPTDTQYF; clone size: .; J gene: TRBJ2-3; D gene: .; V gene: TRBV4-1
CDR3 DNA: TGCGCCAGCAGTGAGTCGAATTTAGCGGGAGTCTACGAGCAGTACTTC; CDR3 protein: CASSESNLAGVYEQYF; clone size: .; J gene: TRBJ2-7; D gene: TRBD2; V gene: TRBV10-1
CDR3 DNA: TGTGCCAGCAGCTTAAGAGGGACCCAGTACTTC; CDR3 protein: CASSLRGTQYF; clone size: .; J gene: TRBJ2-5; D gene: .; V gene: TRBV11-2
CDR3 DNA: TGTGCCTGGAGTGTACGGACCCCGAACACTGAAGCTTTCTTT; CDR3 protein: CAWSVRTPNTEAFF; clone size: .; J gene: TRBJ1-1; D gene: .; V gene: TRBV30
CDR3 DNA: TGTGCCAGCAGCTCCTGGGACGACTCCTACGAGCAGTACTTC; CDR3 protein: CASSSWDDSYEQYF; clone size: once; J gene: TRBJ2-7; D gene: .; V gene: TRBV7-9
CDR3 DNA: TGCAGCGTTGCTCGGGGCGAGGGCACTGAAGCTTTCTTT; CDR3 protein: CSVARGEGTEAFF; clone size: .; J gene: TRBJ1-1; D gene: .; V gene: TRBV29-1
CDR3 DNA: TGTGCCAGCAGACCTACTAGCGGGAGCTCCTACAATGAGCAGTTCTTC; CDR3 protein: CASRPTSGSSYNEQFF; clone size: .; J gene: TRBJ2-1; D gene: TRBD2; V gene: TRBV7-9
CDR3 DNA: TGTGCCAGCAGCGTAAGCGGGACAGGGGCTGCTTATGGCTACACCTTC; CDR3 protein: CASSVSGTGAAYGYTF; clone size: .; J gene: TRBJ1-2; D gene: TRBD1; V gene: TRBV9
CDR3 DNA: TGTGCCAGCAGTGAAGCGCCGGGAGGGCCTTACACCGGGGAGCTGTTTTTT; CDR3 protein: CASSEAPGGPYTGELFF; clone size: .; J gene: TRBJ2-2; D gene: TRBD2; V gene: TRBV6-1
CDR3 DNA: TGTGCCAGCAGTAGGTTCGGGGGCGAAGATGAAAAACTGTTTTTT; CDR3 protein: CASSRFGGEDEKLFF; clone size: .; J gene: TRBJ1-4; D gene: .; V gene: TRBV6-5
CDR3 DNA: TGTGCCAGCAGCTTACCGGCCCACAACACAGATACGCAGTATTTT; CDR3 protein: CASSLPAHNTDTQYF; clone size: .; J gene: TRBJ2-3; D gene: .; V gene: TRBV7-9
CDR3 DNA: TGTGCCAGTAGGAACAGGGCTGGCACTGAAGCTTTCTTT; CDR3 protein: CASRNRAGTEAFF; clone size: .; J gene: TRBJ1-1; D gene: .; V gene: TRBV19
CDR3 DNA: TGTGCCTGGACGGGGAGTATATATGAGCAGTTCTTC; CDR3 protein: CAWTGSIYEQFF; clone size: .; J gene: TRBJ2-1; D gene: .; V gene: TRBV30
CDR3 DNA: TGTGCCTGGAGAACAGGAAACATGAACACTGAAGCTTTCTTT; CDR3 protein: CAWRTGNMNTEAFF; clone size: .; J gene: TRBJ1-1; D gene: .; V gene: TRBV30
CDR3 DNA: TGTGCCAGCAGCGCGTGGAGTACTAGCGGGAGAAGCACAGATACGCAGTATTTT; CDR3 protein: CASSAWSTSGRSTDTQYF; clone size: once; J gene: TRBJ2-3; D gene: TRBD2; V gene: TRBV9
CDR3 DNA: TGTGCCAGCAGCTTATACCCTGAAGGGACTTACGAGCAGTACTTC; CDR3 protein: CASSLYPEGTYEQYF; clone size: .; J gene: TRBJ2-7; D gene: .; V gene: TRBV7-2
CDR3 DNA: TGCAGCGTCGAGGGTCGGGGCGCGGGGGGGGAGCAGTACTTC; CDR3 protein: CSVEGRGAGGEQYF; clone size: .; J gene: TRBJ2-7; D gene: TRBD2; V gene: TRBV29-1
CDR3 DNA: TGTGCCAGCAGTTACTCGATAACGGGAGGGCCAAATGAGCAGTTCTTC; CDR3 protein: CASSYSITGGPNEQFF; clone size: .; J gene: TRBJ2-1; D gene: TRBD2; V gene: TRBV6-5
CDR3 DNA: TGTGCCAGCAGTGACTCGACTAACAATGAGCAGTTCTTC; CDR3 protein: CASSDSTNNEQFF; clone size: few; J gene: TRBJ2-1; D gene: .; V gene: TRBV6-4
CDR3 DNA: TGTGCCAGCAGCTTAGACGGCGACAATGAGCAGTTCTTC; CDR3 protein: CASSLDGDNEQFF; clone size: .; J gene: TRBJ2-1; D gene: .; V gene: TRBV11-3
CDR3 DNA: TGCGCCAGCAGCTTGCTGGGAAACGAGCAGTACTTC; CDR3 protein: CASSLLGNEQYF; clone size: .; J gene: TRBJ2-7; D gene: .; V gene: TRBV5-1
CDR3 DNA: TGTGCCAGCAGCCCGACGACCACAGATACGCAGTATTTT; CDR3 protein: CASSPTTTDTQYF; clone size: .; J gene: TRBJ2-3; D gene: .; V gene: TRBV7-9
CDR3 DNA: TGCGCCAGTTCCGTAGGAGAGTACCAAGAGACCCAGTACTTC; CDR3 protein: CASSVGEYQETQYF; clone size: .; J gene: TRBJ2-5; D gene: .; V gene: TRBV10-2
CDR3 DNA: TGTGCCAGCAGCAAAGCCCCTAGCGGGAGTAACTACGAGCAGTACTTC; CDR3 protein: CASSKAPSGSNYEQYF; clone size: .; J gene: TRBJ2-7; D gene: TRBD2; V gene: TRBV7-9
CDR3 DNA: TGTGCCAGCAGTTCGACTGGGGGGGTCCAAGAGACCCAGTACTTC; CDR3 protein: CASSSTGGVQETQYF; clone size: once; J gene: TRBJ2-5; D gene: TRBD2; V gene: TRBV28
CDR3 DNA: TGTGCCAGCAGGAACTATCCGGATCAGCCCCAGCATTTT; CDR3 protein: CASRNYPDQPQHF; clone size: .; J gene: TRBJ1-5; D gene: .; V gene: TRBV6-1
CDR3 DNA: TGCGCCAGCAGCTCCTGGACACTCCAAGAGACCCAGTACTTC; CDR3 protein: CASSSWTLQETQYF; clone size: .; J gene: TRBJ2-5; D gene: .; V gene: TRBV5-1